The T cell receptor (beta chain) described here comes from a study of a mutant IDH1 vaccine in newly diagnosed glioma. Study-wide results and caveats: Of all patients, about 94% showed vaccine-induced immune responses.

Germline V gene data show CDR1 as MNHEY and CDR2 as SVGAGI. The CDR3 is made up of 12 amino acids. V lost 7 bases, J lost 10 bases, and 13 bases lay in between. The table lists this clone with a few counts. Its specificity is unknown. Sample time point: week 5, during vaccination. Vaccinated patients received 300 ug of mutant IDH1 20-mer peptide per dose, with topical imiquimod. Astrocytomas that were new, WHO grade 3 or 4, IDH1-mutant and ATRX-lost were present in the donors. This table comes from immunoSEQ multiplex PCR, and its TCRdb copy is limited to in-frame clones, with some not included. The profile covers around 56,000 clones, with approximately 86% appearing a single time and approximately 3% taken by the ten largest.

Material: PBMCs, obtained from a glioma patient whose treatment included an IDH1 peptide vaccine. This chain joins TRBV6-5 and TRBJ1-4; possibly TRBD1 for D (6 bases). This receptor was identified in a woman aged 18-29 years with glioma. Some clones in this sample may be carry-over from other donors' samples. This CDR3 is CASKAGAGKLFF. CDR3 nucleotide sequence: TGTGCCAGCAAGGCAGGGGCGGGAAAACTGTTTTTT.